This T cell receptor (beta chain) was found in a study of spatial heterogeneity in lung cancer. Overall study findings and caveats: Mutation tallies in tumors tracked expanded intratumoral alpha and beta TCR counts.

A note on this clonotype: Antigen unknown.

Every cDNA TCR molecule received its own unique molecular identifier. One entry per CDR3 protein, called by TCRdb with MiXCR from the 5' RACE reads. The table has about 9,800 distinct CDR3 sequences, roughly half seen once. The CDR3 is 14 residues long. The time point here: sample taken at primary tumor resection. The sample consisted of lung tumor tissue, taken at surgery. The chain carries TRBV21-1 and TRBJ2-3. TRBV21-1 is noted as a pseudogene. The receptor was derived from a female donor with early-stage non-small cell lung cancer. The CDR3 protein is CATKAAASTDTQYF. In nucleotides, the CDR3 is TGTGCCACCAAAGCGGCGGCCAGCACAGATACGCAGTATTTT.